This T cell receptor (beta chain) stems from a study of CD8+CD57+ T cells in acquired aplastic anemia. Study information: Average DNA yield from sorted CD4+ and CD8+ cells was around 3.2 ug.

Those patients picked for sequencing had displayed CD8+CD57+ cell expansion on flow cytometry. Germline CDR1 reads SGHTA; CDR2 reads FQGNSA. The CDR3 sequence is 16 residues long. V dropped 2 bases and J dropped 11 bases, with 23 bases sitting between them. CDR3 and TCR beta VDJ profiling relied on genomic DNA as the template. MiXCR, run by TCRdb on the reads, gives a single entry per CDR3 protein. The repertoire includes 260,000 or so distinct CDR3 sequences, roughly 80% of them detected once, and 40% to 50% sits in the top ten. The specimen was sorted CD4+, CD8+, or CD8+CD57+ T cells (not recorded which) from PBMCs. The source of this sequence is a human donor with aplastic anemia. The chain recombines TRBV7-2 with TRBJ2-3; no clear D gene. CDR3 nucleotides: TGTGCCAGCAGCTTATCGTCCTACGCAAGCCCCTACGAGCAGTATTTT. Encoded protein: CASSLSSYASPYEQYF.